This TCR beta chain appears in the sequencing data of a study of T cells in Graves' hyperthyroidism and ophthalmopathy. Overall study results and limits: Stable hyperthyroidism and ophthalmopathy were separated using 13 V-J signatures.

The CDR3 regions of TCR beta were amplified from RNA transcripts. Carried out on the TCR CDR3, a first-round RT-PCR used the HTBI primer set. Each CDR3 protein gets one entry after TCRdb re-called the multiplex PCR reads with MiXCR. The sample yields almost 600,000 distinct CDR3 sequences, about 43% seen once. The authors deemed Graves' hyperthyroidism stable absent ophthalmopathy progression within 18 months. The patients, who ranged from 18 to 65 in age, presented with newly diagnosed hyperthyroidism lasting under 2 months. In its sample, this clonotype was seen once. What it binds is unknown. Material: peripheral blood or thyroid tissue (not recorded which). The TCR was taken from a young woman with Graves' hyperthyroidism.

CDR3 DNA sequence: TGTGCCACCAAACGACTAGCGGGAGGCGAGCAGTACTTC. This gives the protein CATKRLAGGEQYF. V and J are TRBV6-2 or TRBV6-3 and TRBJ2-7; 13 nucleotides align to TRBD2. Germline values: CDR1 MNHEY, CDR2 SVGEGT. V trimming: 10 bases; J trimming: 6 bases; junction bases outside the gene matches: 6. The CDR3 has 13 residues.